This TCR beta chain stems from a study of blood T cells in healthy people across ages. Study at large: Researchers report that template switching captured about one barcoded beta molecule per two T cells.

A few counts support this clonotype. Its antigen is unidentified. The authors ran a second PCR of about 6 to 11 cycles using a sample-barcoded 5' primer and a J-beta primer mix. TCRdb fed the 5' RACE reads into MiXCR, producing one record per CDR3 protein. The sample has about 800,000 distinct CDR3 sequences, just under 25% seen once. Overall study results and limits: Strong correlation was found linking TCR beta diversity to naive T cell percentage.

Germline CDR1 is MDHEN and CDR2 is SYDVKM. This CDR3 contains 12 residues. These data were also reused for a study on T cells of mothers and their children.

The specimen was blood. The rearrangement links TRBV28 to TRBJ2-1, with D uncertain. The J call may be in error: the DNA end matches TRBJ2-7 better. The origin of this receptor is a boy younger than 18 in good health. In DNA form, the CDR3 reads TGTGCCAGCAGTTCGAGACACCGTGAGCAGTACTTC. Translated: CASSSRHREQYF.